The 23 T cell receptor beta chains reported below all come from one sample, sequenced in a study of T cells after yellow fever vaccination. TCRdb redid the calling of the 5' RACE reads with MiXCR, one entry per CDR3 protein. The sample holds approximately 450,000 distinct CDR3 sequences, around 20% seen once. The sample was PBMCs, taken before the yellow fever booster vaccination. These receptors were obtained from a man between 18 and 35 years old who received the YFV17D yellow fever vaccine.

This rearrangement joins TRBV7-9 to TRBJ2-5; 10 bases are a match to TRBD1. The CDR3 runs to 14 residues. J lost 5 bases, V lost 7 bases, and 7 bases had no gene match. The V gene's germline CDR1 is SEHNR and CDR2 FQNEAQ (reference sequence). In DNA, the CDR3 is TGTGCCAGCACACGACAGGGGGCTACGGAGACCCAGTACTTC. Protein sequence: CASTRQGATETQYF.

V is TRBV20-1 and J is TRBJ2-3; 8 bases match TRBD2. CDR3 size: 17 residues. The V gene's germline CDR1 is DFQATT and CDR2 SNEGSKA (reference sequence). The V gene end was trimmed by 1 base and the J gene end by 1 base; junction bases not matched to a gene: 10. DNA for the CDR3: TGCAGTGCTAGAGTATATTGGGCTAGCGGGCGCACAGATACGCAGTATTTT. Translation gives CSARVYWASGRTDTQYF.

The chain uses TRBV7-2 and TRBJ2-3; TRBD2 agrees at 7 bases. Germline V CDR1 and CDR2: SGHTA, FQGNSA. There are 17 residues in the CDR3. After removal of 5 bases from V and 1 base from J, the junction contained 12 bases not matched to a gene. The CDR3 sequence is CASSLRLGSGGTDTQYF. In DNA, the CDR3 is TGTGCCAGCAGCCTCCGACTGGGCAGCGGGGGCACAGATACGCAGTATTTT. Variable domain in full (rest from reference TRBV7-2 and TRBJ2-3): GAGVSQSPSNKVTEKGKDVELRCDPISGHTALYWYRQSLGQGLEFLIYFQGNSAPDKSGLPSDRFSAERTGGSVSTLTIQRTQQEDSAVYLCASSLRLGSGGTDTQYFGPGTRLTVL.

The chain has TRBV4-1 and TRBJ1-6; D might be TRBD1 (5 bases). Germline loops: CDR1 MGHRA, CDR2 YSYEKL. This CDR3 spans 16 amino acids. Trimming shortened V by 3 bases and J by 10 bases, and 19 bases separated the two germline ends. CDR3 amino acids: CASSQEPGSEGSPLHF. The CDR3, as DNA: TGCGCCAGCAGCCAGGAACCAGGGTCCGAGGGGTCACCCCTCCACTTT.

This clonotype showed up just once. V gene TRBV6-6 combines with J gene TRBJ2-6, with a tentative D call TRBD2 (5 bases). Deletions cut 5 bases from V and 9 bases from J, with 14 bases between. The CDR3 sequence is 14 residues long. The germline CDR1 and CDR2 sequences are MNHNY and SVGAGI (reference sequence). The CDR3, as DNA: TGTGCCAGCAGTCACGCTCGACGGGGCAACGTCCTGACTTTC. Translating it yields CASSHARRGNVLTF.

This clonotype occurred a few times. The V call is TRBV20-1, the J call TRBJ1-2, with D perhaps TRBD1 (6 bases). Per germline, CDR1 DFQATT and CDR2 SNEGSKA (reference sequence). Trimming removed 7 bases at V and 8 bases at J, with 26 bases between. The CDR3 contains 15 residues. CDR3 coding DNA: TGCAGTGTTAGTAAAACCGCGACAGGCCCCCGGGGCTACACCTTC. Protein sequence: CSVSKTATGPRGYTF.

This clonotype came up a few times. V usage is TRBV6-5 and J usage is TRBJ1-1; D not resolved. Germline V CDR1 and CDR2: MNHEY, SVGAGI. The CDR3 sequence is 15 residues long. V was shortened by 2 bases and J by 3 bases, with 13 bases between the two germline ends. Written as DNA, the CDR3 is TGTGCCAGCAGTTACAGTGTTCTGGGAGACACTGAAGCTTTCTTT. Residues: CASSYSVLGDTEAFF.

The rearrangement links TRBV4-2 to TRBJ2-6; D is unclear. Germline V gene lookup returns CDR1 LGHNA and CDR2 YNFKEQ. V shed 1 base and J shed 1 base, with 20 bases lying between them. This CDR3 comprises 20 residues. As DNA, the CDR3 is TGTGCCAGCAGCCAAGGACTCCCCGTGGGCCGCAGTTCTGGGGCCAACGTCCTGACTTTC. Protein sequence: CASSQGLPVGRSSGANVLTF.

This clonotype was observed a few times. Written as DNA, the CDR3 is TGTGCCAGCAGTCCGATGGTTAGCCCCACCGGGGAGCTGTTTTTT. Translating it yields CASSPMVSPTGELFF. The rearrangement uses TRBV12-3 or TRBV12-4 and TRBJ2-2; D is uncertain. The ends were cut back, 5 bases at V and 4 bases at J, with 14 bases in the middle. There are 15 residues in the CDR3.

The J gene is TRBJ1-3, the V gene TRBV7-9, with 8 bases aligning to TRBD1. With 6 bases clipped from V and 4 bases from J, the junction kept 5 bases outside the gene matches. Per germline, CDR1 SEHNR and CDR2 FQNEAQ (reference sequence). The CDR3 is 14 amino acids. The CDR3 DNA sequence: TGTGCCAGCAGATACGGACAGGGAGGAAACACCATATATTTT. Amino acids: CASRYGQGGNTIYF.

A few counts support this clonotype. This rearrangement joins TRBV3-1 to TRBJ1-1, with D hard to call. CDR3 length: 12 amino acids. Looked up from germline, CDR1 is LGHDT and CDR2 is YNNKEL (reference sequence). V dropped 1 base and J dropped 10 bases, with 10 bases sitting between them. This CDR3 reads CASSQGSALAFF. The CDR3 DNA reads as TGTGCCAGCAGCCAAGGGTCAGCTTTAGCTTTCTTT. The variable domain in full, with the rest retrieved from reference TRBV3-1 and TRBJ1-1, is DTAVSQTPKYLVTQMGNDKSIKCEQNLGHDTMYWYKQDSKKFLKIMFSYNNKELIINETVPNRFSPKSPDKAHLNLHINSLELGDSAVYFCASSQGSALAFFGQGTRLTVV.

V usage is TRBV7-2 and J usage is TRBJ1-2; D gene unclear. CDR1 is SGHTA, CDR2 FQGNSA, per germline. The V end was cut by 2 bases, the J end by 8 bases, with 9 bases between. The CDR3 runs to 12 residues. DNA of the CDR3: TGTGCCAGCAGCTTATTTGAGGGCGGCTACACCTTC. Its protein product is CASSLFEGGYTF.

The chain carries TRBV18 and TRBJ2-3; TRBD2 matches at 8 bases. This CDR3 comprises 17 residues. The trim removed 10 bases at V and 3 bases at J, leaving 18 bases unmatched. Germline CDR1 reads KGHSH; CDR2 reads LQKENI. The CDR3 loop reads CATLTGGPKFSTDTQYF. The CDR3 coding sequence is TGTGCCACCCTCACGGGGGGGCCTAAGTTTTCGACAGATACGCAGTATTTT.

A few counts support this clonotype. The gene calls are TRBV6-6 and TRBJ1-6; D ambiguous. V was pared by 7 bases and J by 7 bases, with 17 bases between. Per germline, CDR1 MNHNY and CDR2 SVGAGI (reference sequence). This CDR3 has 15 amino acids. Here the CDR3 reads CASKHDQIRNSPLHF. The CDR3 DNA sequence: TGTGCCAGCAAACACGACCAGATACGGAATTCACCCCTCCACTTT.

This clonotype was observed at least ten times. J is TRBJ2-7 and V is TRBV20-1; D is uncertain. With 6 bases removed from V and 0 bases from J, the gap between germline ends came to 12 bases. The germline V gene encodes CDR1 DFQATT and CDR2 SNEGSKA (reference sequence). This CDR3 is built from 13 residues. This CDR3 reads CSARTGLSYEQYF. Here the CDR3 DNA reads TGCAGTGCGAGAACCGGGCTCTCCTACGAGCAGTACTTC.

This clonotype was seen more than once but under ten times. Germline and junction disagree at one end, which may indicate a read error. The rearrangement uses TRBV28 and TRBJ1-2; tentative D call: TRBD1 (5 bases). Germline loops: CDR1 MDHEN, CDR2 SYDVKM. This CDR3 is built from 11 residues. CDR3 amino acids: CASRLSRDLSF. The CDR3 nucleotides read TGTGCCAGCAGACTATCCCGGGACCTCTCCTTC.

At least ten counts were recorded for this clonotype. This chain connects TRBV20-1 to TRBJ1-4, with 7 positions matching TRBD1. This CDR3 contains 15 residues. The V gene's germline CDR1 is DFQATT and CDR2 SNEGSKA (reference sequence). The V segment lost 0 bases and the J segment 8 bases; nucleotides outside the gene matches: 9. The CDR3 region is CSARDHKGAGEKLFF. As DNA, the CDR3 is TGCAGTGCTAGAGATCATAAGGGGGCAGGGGAAAAACTGTTTTTT.

This clonotype showed up just a few times. This sequence joins TRBV20-1 and TRBJ2-3; 8 bases map to TRBD2. Germline CDR1 and CDR2: DFQATT and SNEGSKA (reference sequence). The CDR3 is 14 residues long. V trimming: 6 bases; J trimming: 2 bases; junction bases outside the gene matches: 7. CDR3 residues: CSALRGAPTDTQYF. In nucleotides, the CDR3 is TGCAGTGCCTTGCGGGGGGCTCCCACAGATACGCAGTATTTT.

The genes are TRBV4-3 and TRBJ2-3; D may match TRBD1 or TRBD2 (6 bases each). V was cut by 4 bases and J by 0 bases, with 14 bases left in between. This CDR3 has 16 residues. Germline V gives CDR1 LGHNA, CDR2 YSLEER. Here the CDR3 reads CASSRRGGLSTDTQYF. The DNA for the CDR3 is TGCGCCAGCAGCCGTAGAGGGGGACTTAGCACAGATACGCAGTATTTT.

The rearrangement joins TRBV20-1 to TRBJ1-2; unclear D gene. Germline V gene lookup returns CDR1 DFQATT and CDR2 SNEGSKA (reference sequence). The germline V and J ends were trimmed by 3 bases and 2 bases, with 16 bases remaining between them. This CDR3 comprises 15 residues. CDR3: CSASPLGQPNYGYTF. The CDR3 nucleotides are TGCAGTGCTAGTCCCCTGGGCCAGCCGAACTATGGCTACACCTTC.

The chain links TRBV4-3 to TRBJ1-4; TRBD1 agrees at 10 bases. The germline V gene has CDR1 LGHNA and CDR2 YSLEER. This CDR3 spans 14 amino acids. V lost 3 bases to trimming and J lost 8 bases; unmatched junction nucleotides: 3. CDR3 protein: CASSQGQGIEKLFF. The CDR3 nucleotides are TGCGCCAGCAGCCAGGGACAGGGGATAGAAAAACTGTTTTTT.

This clonotype appeared a few times. DNA of the CDR3: TGTGCCAGCAGTTTAGGCATACAAGGGGATTACAGTGAAAAACTGTTTTTT. Amino acids: CASSLGIQGDYSEKLFF. The chain recombines TRBV28 with TRBJ1-4, with D possibly TRBD1 on 5 matching bases. CDR3 size: 17 residues. V was clipped by 2 bases and J by 7 bases, with 20 bases between them. CDR1 and CDR2 (germline): MDHEN, SYDVKM.

This clonotype was counted at least ten times. The chain is built from TRBV4-3 and TRBJ2-7, with D perhaps being TRBD1 or TRBD2 (6 bases each). CDR3 length: 15 residues. Germline V gives CDR1 LGHNA, CDR2 YSLEER. V lost 1 base and J lost 4, with 14 bases in between. The CDR3 nucleotides are TGCGCCAGCAGCCAAGGAGTCGGGGGCCCATACGAGCAGTACTTC. It encodes CASSQGVGGPYEQYF.